Each of the 17 T cell receptor beta chains below was sequenced from the same sample in a study of beta chain features in type 1 diabetes. Overall study findings and caveats: There was a moderate but significant shortening of TCRB CDR3s in all four CD4+ subsets of Type 1 diabetes patients.

These receptors have no identified antigens. Sequenced material consisted of expressed TCRB transcripts (all of the isolated RNA was reverse transcribed). Clones were sequenced by immunoSEQ multiplex PCR, and TCRdb holds only the in-frame ones, with some missing. The sample contains about 150,000 clones, under 13% of which appear only once. The sequenced sample was central memory CD4+ T cells from blood. Receptors were obtained from a man aged 30 to 39 with type 1 diabetes.

The gene calls are TRBV4-1 and TRBJ2-3; 9 positions agree with TRBD2. The CDR3 is made up of 16 amino acids. V was pared by 4 bases and J by 2 bases, with 7 bases of the junction left unmatched. Germline assignment: CDR1 MGHRA and CDR2 YSYEKL. In nucleotides, the CDR3 is TGCGCCAGCAGCCGAAAAGCGGGAGGTCTCACAGATACGCAGTATTTT. Its protein is CASSRKAGGLTDTQYF.

This clone was observed a few times. The chain carries TRBV5-4 and TRBJ2-5, with 11 bases fitting TRBD2. Germline V gene data show CDR1 as SGHNT and CDR2 as YYREEE (reference sequence). The CDR3 loop spans 16 amino acids. V shed 4 bases, J shed 1 base, and the junction held 6 bases outside the gene matches. The CDR3 DNA is TGTGCCAGCAGCACCGGGACTAGCGGAACCCAAGAGACCCAGTACTTC. Its protein product is CASSTGTSGTQETQYF.

This clone has more than one count but fewer than ten. This chain links TRBV19 with TRBJ2-3, with 8 bases aligning to TRBD2. The V gene's germline CDR1 is LNHDA and CDR2 SQIVND (reference sequence). After removal of 6 bases from V and 5 bases from J, the junction contained 7 bases not matched to a gene. The CDR3 length is 14 residues. The CDR3 loop reads CASRQAGARDTQYF. The DNA for the CDR3 is TGTGCCAGTAGGCAAGCGGGGGCGAGAGATACGCAGTATTTT.

This clone appeared a few times. The chain recombines TRBV7-2 with TRBJ2-3, with 13 bases that match TRBD2. This CDR3 comprises 16 residues. V lost 3 bases to trimming and J lost 4 bases; unmatched junction nucleotides: 4. Germline V lookup: CDR1 SGHTA, CDR2 FQGNSA. The chain's CDR3 is CASSFRTSGSADTQYF. CDR3 nucleotides: TGTGCCAGCAGCTTCCGGACTAGCGGGAGCGCAGATACGCAGTATTTT.

As to this clone: The sample holds other DNA sequences that translate to the same CDR3. The CDR3 loop reads CASSAGGETQYF. The CDR3 DNA reads TGTGCCAGCAGCGCCGGCGGTGAGACCCAGTACTTC. This rearrangement joins TRBV9 to TRBJ2-5, with D uncertain. V was shortened by 3 bases and J by 5 bases, with 8 bases between the two germline ends. This CDR3 has 12 residues. The V gene's germline CDR1 is SGDLS and CDR2 YYNGEE. Using reference TRBV9 and TRBJ2-5 for the parts outside the CDR3, the full variable domain is DSGVTQTPKHLITATGQRVTLRCSPRSGDLSVYWYQQSLDQGLQFLIQYYNGEERAKGNILERFSAQQFPDLHSELNLSSLELGDSALYFCASSAGGETQYFGPGTRLLVL.

The chain links TRBV15 to TRBJ2-7, with a tentative D call TRBD1 (6 bases). The germline CDR1 and CDR2 sequences are LNHNV and YYDKDF (reference sequence). V gave up 4 bases and J gave up 6 bases, with 16 bases separating them. The CDR3 has 14 amino acids. CDR3 amino acids: CATSTGTSRGEQYF. The CDR3 DNA is TGTGCCACCAGCACCGGTACCTCCAGGGGCGAGCAGTACTTC. The full variable domain, its missing parts supplied by reference TRBV15 and TRBJ2-7, is DAMVIQNPRYQVTQFGKPVTLSCSQTLNHNVMYWYQQKSSQAPKLLFHYYDKDFNNEADTPDNFQSRRPNTSFCFLDIRSPGLGDTAMYLCATSTGTSRGEQYFGPGTRLTVT.

This clone has just a few counts. This CDR3 is CASSPQPLSSYEQYF. DNA of the CDR3: TGTGCCAGCAGCCCCCAACCCCTCAGCTCCTACGAGCAGTACTTC. The chain couples TRBV7-2 to TRBJ2-7; D gene uncertain. Trimming shortened V by 5 bases and J by 0 bases, and 14 bases separated the two germline ends. The length of the CDR3 is 15 residues. CDR1 and CDR2 (germline): SGHTA, FQGNSA.

This rearrangement joins TRBV18 to TRBJ1-2; no definite D call. Trimming stripped 2 bases from V and 7 bases from J, with 8 bases between. This CDR3 has 12 residues. CDR1 is KGHSH and CDR2 is LQKENI in the germline V gene. The CDR3 sequence is CASSPDIIGYTF. CDR3 DNA: TGTGCCAGCTCACCAGACATCATTGGCTACACCTTC.

The gene calls are TRBV5-1 and TRBJ1-5, with 7 bases identical to TRBD1. The CDR3 runs 14 residues. After removal of 3 bases from V and 3 bases from J, the junction contained 3 bases not matched to a gene. Looked up from germline, CDR1 is SGHRS and CDR2 is YFSETQ. CDR3 nucleotide sequence: TGCGCCAGCAGCTCGGGACAGCCCAATCAGCCCCAGCATTTT. This sequence encodes CASSSGQPNQPQHF.

This chain uses TRBV2 with TRBJ2-1, with D hard to call. The germline CDR1 and CDR2 sequences are SNHLY and FYNNEI. This CDR3 is built from 13 residues. Trimming pared 6 bases from V and 4 bases from J, leaving 10 bases between. This CDR3 is CASRPTEYNEQFF. The DNA for the CDR3 is TGTGCCAGCAGGCCTACAGAGTACAATGAGCAGTTCTTC.

There are a few counts of this clone. The rearrangement uses TRBV7-2 and TRBJ2-7; 9 bases fit TRBD1. Germline CDR1 is SGHTA and CDR2 is FQGNSA. CDR3 length: 15 residues. With 4 bases clipped from V and 4 bases from J, the junction kept 8 bases outside the gene matches. CDR3 in DNA: TGTGCCAGCAGCTCAAGTTTCGGACAGGGGTACGAGCAGTACTTC. It translates to CASSSSFGQGYEQYF.

The chain combines TRBV30 with TRBJ1-1, with TRBD1 identical over 7 bases. The V gene end was trimmed by 0 bases and the J gene end by 8 bases; junction bases not matched to a gene: 3. The CDR3 is 12 amino acids. Germline V gene data show CDR1 as GTSNPN and CDR2 as SVGIG (reference sequence). Written as DNA, the CDR3 is TGTGCCTGGAGTGTAGGGGGACAGGAAGCTTTCTTT. This encodes CAWSVGGQEAFF. Complete variable domain (other parts from reference TRBV30 and TRBJ1-1): SQTIHQWPATLVQPVGSPLSLECTVEGTSNPNLYWYRQAAGRGLQLLFYSVGIGQISSEVPQNLSASRPQDRQFILSSKKLLLSDSGFYLCAWSVGGQEAFFGQGTRLTVV.

This clone was recorded a few times. The V and J genes are TRBV7-9 and TRBJ1-5, with a tentative D call TRBD1 (5 bases). CDR1 and CDR2 (germline): SEHNR, FQNEAQ (reference sequence). The CDR3 extends over 15 amino acids. The V and J ends lost 5 bases and 0 bases respectively, with 11 bases between them. The CDR3 region has the DNA TGTGCCAGCAGCCTAGACAGAGATAGCAATCAGCCCCAGCATTTT. Residues: CASSLDRDSNQPQHF.

This clone came up a few times. The chain is built from TRBV21-1 and TRBJ2-3; TRBD1, the D gene given by the table, was not confirmed from the DNA. TRBV21-1 is deemed a pseudogene. This CDR3 is built from 16 residues. CDR3: CASSKNRDRVTDTQYF. CDR3 in DNA: TGTGCCAGCAGCAAAAACCGGGACAGGGTCACAGATACGCAGTATTTT.

There are many counts of this clone. The chain carries TRBV5-4 and TRBJ2-6, with a weak D call TRBD2 (5 bases). The CDR3 is made up of 15 amino acids. V lost 0 bases, J lost 8 bases, and 12 bases lay in between. CDR1 SGHNT and CDR2 YYREEE come from the germline V gene (reference sequence). This CDR3 reads CASSLASGSTNVLTF. The CDR3 coding sequence is TGTGCCAGCAGCTTGGCCTCGGGGAGTACCAACGTCCTGACTTTC.

This chain joins TRBV7-9 and TRBJ2-3, with TRBD1 matching over 9 bases. Germline CDR1 SEHNR, CDR2 FQNEAQ (reference sequence). CDR3 length equals 16 residues. The J segment lost 6 bases and the V segment lost 3 bases, leaving 10 bases of the junction unmatched. CDR3 protein: CASSFLRDRAADTQYF. CDR3 DNA sequence: TGTGCCAGCAGCTTTCTACGGGACAGGGCAGCCGATACGCAGTATTTT.

The J gene is TRBJ1-5, the V gene TRBV5-1; D remains ambiguous. Germline V gene data show CDR1 as SGHRS and CDR2 as YFSETQ. The ends were cut back, 3 bases at V and 2 bases at J, with 9 bases in the middle. The CDR3 contains 14 residues. CDR3 in amino acids: CASSSAGGNQPQHF. CDR3 nucleotide sequence: TGCGCCAGCAGCTCGGCCGGGGGCAATCAGCCCCAGCATTTT.